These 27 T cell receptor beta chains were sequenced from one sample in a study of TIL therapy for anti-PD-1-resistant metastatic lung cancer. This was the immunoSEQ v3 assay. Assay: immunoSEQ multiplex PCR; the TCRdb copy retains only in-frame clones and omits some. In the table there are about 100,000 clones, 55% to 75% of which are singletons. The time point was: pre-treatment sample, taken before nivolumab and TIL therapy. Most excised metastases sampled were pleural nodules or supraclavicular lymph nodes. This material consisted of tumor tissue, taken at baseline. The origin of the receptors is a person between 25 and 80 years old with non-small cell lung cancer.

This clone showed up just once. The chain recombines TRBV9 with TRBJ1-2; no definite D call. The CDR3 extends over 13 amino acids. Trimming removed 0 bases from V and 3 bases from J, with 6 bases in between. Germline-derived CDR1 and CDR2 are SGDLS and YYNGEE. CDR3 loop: CASSVALYYGYTF. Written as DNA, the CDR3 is TGTGCCAGCAGCGTAGCGCTCTACTATGGCTACACCTTC.

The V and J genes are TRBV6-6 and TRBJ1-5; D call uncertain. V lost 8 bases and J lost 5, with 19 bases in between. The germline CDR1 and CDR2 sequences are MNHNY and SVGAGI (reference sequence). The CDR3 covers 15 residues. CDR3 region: CASRRGGKVDQPQHF. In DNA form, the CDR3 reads TGTGCCAGCCGGAGAGGAGGGAAAGTTGATCAGCCCCAGCATTTT.

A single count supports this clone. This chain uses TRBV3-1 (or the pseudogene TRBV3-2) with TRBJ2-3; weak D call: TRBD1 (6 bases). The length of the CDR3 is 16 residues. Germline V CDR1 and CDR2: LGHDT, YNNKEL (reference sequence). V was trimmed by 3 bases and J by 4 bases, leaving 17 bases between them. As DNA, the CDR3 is TGTGCCAGCAGCCAGGGGTCAGGGGTTCCCCCAGATACGCAGTATTTT. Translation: CASSQGSGVPPDTQYF.

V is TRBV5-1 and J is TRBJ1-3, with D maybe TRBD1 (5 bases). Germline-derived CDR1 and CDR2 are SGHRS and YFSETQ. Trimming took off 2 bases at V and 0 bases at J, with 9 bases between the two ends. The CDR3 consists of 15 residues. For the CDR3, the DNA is TGCGCCAGCAGCTTCGCCGGGGGCTCTGGAAACACCATATATTTT. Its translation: CASSFAGGSGNTIYF.

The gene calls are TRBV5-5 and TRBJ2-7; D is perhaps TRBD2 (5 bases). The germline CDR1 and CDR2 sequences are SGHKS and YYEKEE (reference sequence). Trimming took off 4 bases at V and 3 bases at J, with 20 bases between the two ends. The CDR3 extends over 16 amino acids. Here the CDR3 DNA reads TGTGCCAGCAGCCCGCCGGGCAGAAAGAGGGACTACGAGCAGTACTTC. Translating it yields CASSPPGRKRDYEQYF.

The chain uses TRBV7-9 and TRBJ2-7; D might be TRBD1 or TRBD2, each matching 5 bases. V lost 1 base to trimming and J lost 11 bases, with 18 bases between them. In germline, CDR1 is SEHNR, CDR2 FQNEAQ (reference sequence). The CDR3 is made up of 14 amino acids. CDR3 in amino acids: CASSLGGRTGLEYF. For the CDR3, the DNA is TGTGCCAGCAGCTTAGGGGGACGCACGGGTTTGGAGTACTTC.

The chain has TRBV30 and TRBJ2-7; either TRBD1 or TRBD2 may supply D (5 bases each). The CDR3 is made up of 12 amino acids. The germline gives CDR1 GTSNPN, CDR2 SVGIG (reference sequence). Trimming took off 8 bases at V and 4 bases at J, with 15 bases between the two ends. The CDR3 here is CAGTGLFYEQYF. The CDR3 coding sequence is TGTGCCGGGACCGGACTGTTTTACGAGCAGTACTTC.

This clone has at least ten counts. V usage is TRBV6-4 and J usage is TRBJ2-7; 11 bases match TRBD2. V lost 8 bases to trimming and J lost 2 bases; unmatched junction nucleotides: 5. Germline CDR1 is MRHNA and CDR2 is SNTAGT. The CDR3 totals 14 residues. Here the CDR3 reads CASVGLAETYEQYF. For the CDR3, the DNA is TGTGCCAGCGTGGGACTAGCGGAGACCTACGAGCAGTACTTC.

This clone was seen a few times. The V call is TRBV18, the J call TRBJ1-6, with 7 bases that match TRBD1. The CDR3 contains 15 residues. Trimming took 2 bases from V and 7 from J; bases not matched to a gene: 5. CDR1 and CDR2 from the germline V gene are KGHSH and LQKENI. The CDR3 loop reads CASSPTGTENSPLHF. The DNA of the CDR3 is TGTGCCAGCTCACCAACCGGGACAGAGAATTCACCCCTCCACTTT.

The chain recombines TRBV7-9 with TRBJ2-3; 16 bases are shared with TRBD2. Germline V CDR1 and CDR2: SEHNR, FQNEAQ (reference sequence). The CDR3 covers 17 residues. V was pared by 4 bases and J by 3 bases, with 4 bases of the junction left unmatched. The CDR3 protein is CASSSPGLAGGTDTQYF. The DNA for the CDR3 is TGTGCCAGCAGCTCCCCGGGACTAGCGGGGGGGACAGATACGCAGTATTTT.

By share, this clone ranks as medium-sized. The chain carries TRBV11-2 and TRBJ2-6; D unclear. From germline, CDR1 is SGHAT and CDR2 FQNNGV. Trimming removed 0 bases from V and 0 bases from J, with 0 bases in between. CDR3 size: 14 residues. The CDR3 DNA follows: TGTGCCAGCAGCTTAGACTCTGGGGCCAACGTCCTGACTTTC. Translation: CASSLDSGANVLTF.

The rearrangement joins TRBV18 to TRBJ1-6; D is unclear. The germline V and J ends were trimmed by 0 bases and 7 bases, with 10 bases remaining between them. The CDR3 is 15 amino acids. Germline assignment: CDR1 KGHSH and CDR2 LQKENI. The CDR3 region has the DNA TGTGCCAGCTCACCACCGATGGGAAGGAATTCACCCCTCCACTTT. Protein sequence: CASSPPMGRNSPLHF.

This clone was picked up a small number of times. The CDR3 sequence is CASSVSGWQSNSPLHF. In DNA, the CDR3 is TGTGCCAGCAGCGTCTCCGGGTGGCAGAGTAATTCACCCCTCCACTTT. The rearrangement uses TRBV9 and TRBJ1-6; D not resolved. This CDR3 region has 16 residues. V dropped 2 bases and J dropped 6 bases, with 15 bases sitting between them. Germline V lookup: CDR1 SGDLS, CDR2 YYNGEE.

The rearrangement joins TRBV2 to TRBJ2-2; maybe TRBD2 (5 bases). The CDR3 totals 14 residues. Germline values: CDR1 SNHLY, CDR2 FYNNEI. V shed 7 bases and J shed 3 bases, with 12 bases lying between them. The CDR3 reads CASMWEWDTGELFF. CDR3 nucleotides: TGTGCCAGCATGTGGGAGTGGGACACCGGGGAGCTGTTTTTT. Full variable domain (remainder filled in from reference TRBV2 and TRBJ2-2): EPEVTQTPSHQVTQMGQEVILRCVPISNHLYFYWYRQILGQKVEFLVSFYNNEISEKSEIFDDQFSVERPDGSNFTLKIRSTKLEDSAMYFCASMWEWDTGELFFGEGSRLTVL.

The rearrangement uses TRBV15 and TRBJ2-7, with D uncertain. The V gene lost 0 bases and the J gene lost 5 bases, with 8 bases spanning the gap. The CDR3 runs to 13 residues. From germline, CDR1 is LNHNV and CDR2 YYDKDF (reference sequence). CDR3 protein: CATSRDRGHEQYF. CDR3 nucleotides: TGTGCCACCAGCAGAGATCGAGGCCACGAGCAGTACTTC.

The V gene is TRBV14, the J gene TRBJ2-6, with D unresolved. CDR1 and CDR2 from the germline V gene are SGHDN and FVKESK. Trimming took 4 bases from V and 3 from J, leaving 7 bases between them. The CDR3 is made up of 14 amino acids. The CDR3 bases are TGTGCCAGCAGCCTGTCCGGTGGGGCCAACGTCCTGACTTTC. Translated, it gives CASSLSGGANVLTF.

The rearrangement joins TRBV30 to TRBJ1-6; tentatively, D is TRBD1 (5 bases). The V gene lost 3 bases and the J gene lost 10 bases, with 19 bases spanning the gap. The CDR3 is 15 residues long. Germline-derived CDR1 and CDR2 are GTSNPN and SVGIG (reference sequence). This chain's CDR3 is CAWSLPGQGMSPLHF. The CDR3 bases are TGTGCCTGGAGCCTCCCCGGGCAGGGTATGTCACCCCTCCACTTT.

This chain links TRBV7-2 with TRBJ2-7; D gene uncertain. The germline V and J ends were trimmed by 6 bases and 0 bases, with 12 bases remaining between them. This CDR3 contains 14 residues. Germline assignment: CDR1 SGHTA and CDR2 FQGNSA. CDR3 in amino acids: CASRPERSSYEQYF. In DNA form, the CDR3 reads TGTGCCAGCAGACCCGAACGGAGCTCCTACGAGCAGTACTTC.

The CDR3 nucleotides read TGCAGCGTTGATTTGCAGCGCGCCGATGAGCAGTTCTTC. Protein: CSVDLQRADEQFF. This rearrangement joins TRBV29-1 to TRBJ2-7; D gene unclear. The end of the DNA fits TRBJ2-1 better, so the J call may be wrong. Germline V gives CDR1 SQVTM, CDR2 ANQGSEA. The CDR3 has 13 amino acids.

CDR3 DNA: TGTGCCAGCAGCTTAAGGGTGGGGGAGACCCAGTACTTC. Protein product: CASSLRVGETQYF. This chain connects TRBV7-8 to TRBJ2-5; D ambiguous. The CDR3 runs 13 residues. CDR1 and CDR2 from the germline V gene are SGHVS and FQNEAQ. The V and J ends lost 2 bases and 5 bases respectively, with 9 bases between them.

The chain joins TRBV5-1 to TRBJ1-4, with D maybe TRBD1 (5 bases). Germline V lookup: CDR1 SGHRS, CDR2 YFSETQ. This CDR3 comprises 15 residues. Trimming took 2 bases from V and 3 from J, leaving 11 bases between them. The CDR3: CASSFGARPNEKLFF. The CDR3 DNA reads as TGCGCCAGCAGCTTTGGGGCTCGTCCTAATGAAAAACTGTTTTTT.

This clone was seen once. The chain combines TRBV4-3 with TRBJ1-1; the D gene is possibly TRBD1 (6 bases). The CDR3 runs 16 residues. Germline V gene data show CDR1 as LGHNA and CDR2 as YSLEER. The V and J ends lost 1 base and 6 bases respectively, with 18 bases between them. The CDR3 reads CASSQALFTGLSEAFF. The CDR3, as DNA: TGCGCCAGCAGCCAAGCTCTATTTACAGGGTTATCTGAAGCTTTCTTT.

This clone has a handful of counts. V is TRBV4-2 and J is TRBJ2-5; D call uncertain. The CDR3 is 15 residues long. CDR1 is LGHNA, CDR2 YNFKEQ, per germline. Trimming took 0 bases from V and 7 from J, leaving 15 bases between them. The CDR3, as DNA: TGTGCCAGCAGCCAAGATTTAGGCACCTCGGGGACCCAGTACTTC. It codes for CASSQDLGTSGTQYF.

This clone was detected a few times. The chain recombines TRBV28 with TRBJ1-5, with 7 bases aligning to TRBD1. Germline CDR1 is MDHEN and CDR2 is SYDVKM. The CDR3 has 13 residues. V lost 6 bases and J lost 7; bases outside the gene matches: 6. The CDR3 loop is CASRETGRQPQHF. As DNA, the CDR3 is TGTGCCAGCAGGGAGACAGGGCGACAGCCCCAGCATTTT.

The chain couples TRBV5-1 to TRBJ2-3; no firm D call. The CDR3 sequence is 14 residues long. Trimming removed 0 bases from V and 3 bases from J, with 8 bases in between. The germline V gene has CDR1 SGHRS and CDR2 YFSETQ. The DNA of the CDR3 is TGCGCCAGCAGCTTGGAGGGCGGAACAGATACGCAGTATTTT. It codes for CASSLEGGTDTQYF.

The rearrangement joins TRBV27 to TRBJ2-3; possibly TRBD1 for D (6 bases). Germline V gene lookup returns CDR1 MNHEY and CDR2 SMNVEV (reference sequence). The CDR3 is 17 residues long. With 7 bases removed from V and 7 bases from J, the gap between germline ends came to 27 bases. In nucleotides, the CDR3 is TGTGCCAGCACCACCTTTGTCAGGGGCCCCTCACTAAATACGCAGTATTTT. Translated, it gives CASTTFVRGPSLNTQYF.

In nucleotides, the CDR3 is TGTGCCAGCACCAGGGACGCGGATGAAAAACTGTTTTTT. Its translation: CASTRDADEKLFF. This chain uses TRBV7-9 with TRBJ1-4; possible D gene TRBD1, 5 bases. CDR1 and CDR2 (germline): SEHNR, FQNEAQ (reference sequence). V dropped 7 bases and J dropped 6 bases, with 12 bases sitting between them. This CDR3 is 13 amino acids long.